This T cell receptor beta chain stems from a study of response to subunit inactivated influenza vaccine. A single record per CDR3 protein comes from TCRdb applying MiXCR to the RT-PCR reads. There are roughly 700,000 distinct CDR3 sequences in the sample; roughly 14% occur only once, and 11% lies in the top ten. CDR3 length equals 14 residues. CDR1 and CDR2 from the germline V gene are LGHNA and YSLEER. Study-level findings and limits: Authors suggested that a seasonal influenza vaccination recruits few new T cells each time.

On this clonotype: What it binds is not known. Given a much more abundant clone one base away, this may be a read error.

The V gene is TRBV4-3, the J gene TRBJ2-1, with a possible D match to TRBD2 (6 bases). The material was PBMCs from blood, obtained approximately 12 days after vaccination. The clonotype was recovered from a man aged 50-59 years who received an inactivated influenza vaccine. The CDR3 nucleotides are TGCGCCAGCAGCCCGGAGGGACTCTACAATGACCAGTTCTTC. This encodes CASSPEGLYNDQFF.